This T cell receptor beta chain was sequenced in a study of T cell clones after liver transplantation. Study at large: Apart from three HCV-positive recipients, transplants were for non-autoimmune, non-viral reasons.

The CDR3 sequence is 13 residues long. Trimming removed 2 bases from V and 6 bases from J, with 10 bases in between. CDR1 and CDR2 from the germline V gene are MNHEY and SVGAGI. Sequencing used immunoSEQ multiplex PCR; TCRdb keeps in-frame clones, though not all of them. The repertoire consists of about 7,900 clones, with roughly 80% occurring once and the leading ten covering under 50%. The source is a human donor who received a liver transplant. The sample here was CD8+ T cells from blood, taken before liver transplant. The J gene is TRBJ1-1, the V gene TRBV6-5; D not resolved. The CDR3 loop reads CASSYGNYAEAFF. In DNA form, the CDR3 reads TGTGCCAGCAGTTACGGCAATTATGCTGAAGCTTTCTTT.